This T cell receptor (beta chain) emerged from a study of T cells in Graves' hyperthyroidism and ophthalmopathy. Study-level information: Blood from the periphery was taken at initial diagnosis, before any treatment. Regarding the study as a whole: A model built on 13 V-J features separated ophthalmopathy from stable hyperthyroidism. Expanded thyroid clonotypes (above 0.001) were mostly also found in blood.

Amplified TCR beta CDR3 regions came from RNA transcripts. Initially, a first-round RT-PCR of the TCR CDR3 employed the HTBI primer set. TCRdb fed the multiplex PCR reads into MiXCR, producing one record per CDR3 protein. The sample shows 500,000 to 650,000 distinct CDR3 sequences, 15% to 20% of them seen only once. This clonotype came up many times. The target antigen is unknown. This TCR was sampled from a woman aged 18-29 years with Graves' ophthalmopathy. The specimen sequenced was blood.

This chain's CDR3 is CASSYQGRQPQHF. Here the CDR3 DNA reads TGTGCCAGCAGTTATCAGGGTCGTCAGCCCCAGCATTTT. The J gene is TRBJ1-5, the V gene TRBV6-2 or TRBV6-3; a possible D gene is TRBD1 (5 bases). V gave up 3 bases and J gave up 6 bases, with 9 bases separating them. The CDR3 is made up of 13 amino acids. Germline CDR1 MNHEY, CDR2 SVGEGT.